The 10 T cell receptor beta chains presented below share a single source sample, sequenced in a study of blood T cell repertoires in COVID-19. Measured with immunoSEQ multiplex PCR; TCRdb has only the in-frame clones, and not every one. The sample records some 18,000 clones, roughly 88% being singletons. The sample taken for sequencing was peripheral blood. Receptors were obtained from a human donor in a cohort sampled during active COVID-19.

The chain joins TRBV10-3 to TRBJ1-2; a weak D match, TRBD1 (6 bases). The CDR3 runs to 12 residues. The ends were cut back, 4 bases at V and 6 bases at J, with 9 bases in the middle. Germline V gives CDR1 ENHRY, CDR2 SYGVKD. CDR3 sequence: CAISGQVDGYTF. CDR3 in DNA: TGTGCCATCAGTGGACAGGTCGATGGCTACACCTTC.

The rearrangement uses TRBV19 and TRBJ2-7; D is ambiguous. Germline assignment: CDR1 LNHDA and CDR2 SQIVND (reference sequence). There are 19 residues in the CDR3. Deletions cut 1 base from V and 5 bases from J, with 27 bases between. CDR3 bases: TGTGCCAGTAGTATAGCTTTCTCCCCGTCAGGCCGTAAAATCCACGAGCAGTACTTC. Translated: CASSIAFSPSGRKIHEQYF.

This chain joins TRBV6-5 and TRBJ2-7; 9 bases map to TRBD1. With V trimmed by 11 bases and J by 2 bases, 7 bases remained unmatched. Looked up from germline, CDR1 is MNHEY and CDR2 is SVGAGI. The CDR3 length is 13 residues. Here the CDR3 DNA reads TGTGCCGTGGATAGGACAGGGGCCTACGAGCAGTACTTC. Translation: CAVDRTGAYEQYF.

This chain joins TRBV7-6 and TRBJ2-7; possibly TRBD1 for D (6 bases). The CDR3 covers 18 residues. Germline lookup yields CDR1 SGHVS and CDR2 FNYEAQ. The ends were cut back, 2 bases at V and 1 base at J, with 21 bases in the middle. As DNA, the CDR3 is TGTGCCAGCAGCTTATCCCCCGTTATGACAGGAGCATCCTACGAGCAGTACTTC. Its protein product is CASSLSPVMTGASYEQYF.

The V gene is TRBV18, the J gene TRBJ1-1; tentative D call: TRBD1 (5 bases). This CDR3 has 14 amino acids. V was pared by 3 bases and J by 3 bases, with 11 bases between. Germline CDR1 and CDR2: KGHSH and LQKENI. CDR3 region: CASSPLGGDTEAFF. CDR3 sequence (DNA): TGTGCCAGCTCACCCCTGGGGGGGGACACTGAAGCTTTCTTT.

For the CDR3, the DNA is TGTGCCAGCAGTCAATGGGCAGTTCTTGGCAATCAGCCCCAGCATTTT. Translated: CASSQWAVLGNQPQHF. V usage is TRBV6-2 or TRBV6-3 and J usage is TRBJ1-5; unclear D gene. The CDR3 is made up of 16 amino acids. In germline, CDR1 is MNHEY, CDR2 SVGEGT. Deletions cut 5 bases from V and 2 bases from J, with 16 bases between.

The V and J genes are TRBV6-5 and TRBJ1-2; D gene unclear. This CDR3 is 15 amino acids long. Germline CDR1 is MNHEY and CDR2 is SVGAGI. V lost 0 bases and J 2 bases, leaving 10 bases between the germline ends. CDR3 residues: CASSYSKPENYGYTF. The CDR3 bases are TGTGCCAGCAGTTACTCGAAACCAGAAAACTATGGCTACACCTTC.

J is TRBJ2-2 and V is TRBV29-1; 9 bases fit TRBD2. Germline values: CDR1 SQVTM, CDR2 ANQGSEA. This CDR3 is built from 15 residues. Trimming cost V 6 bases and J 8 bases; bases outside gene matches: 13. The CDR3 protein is CSVPKAGLASGELFF. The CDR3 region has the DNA TGCAGCGTCCCCAAGGCGGGACTAGCTTCAGGGGAGCTGTTTTTT.

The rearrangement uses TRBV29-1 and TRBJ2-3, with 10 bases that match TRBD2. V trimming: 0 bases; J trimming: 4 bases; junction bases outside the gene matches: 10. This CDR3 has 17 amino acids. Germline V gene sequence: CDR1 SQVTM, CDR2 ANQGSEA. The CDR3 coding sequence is TGCAGCGTTGAAGACACGACTCAGCGGGGGGGGCCAGATACGCAGTATTTT. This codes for CSVEDTTQRGGPDTQYF.

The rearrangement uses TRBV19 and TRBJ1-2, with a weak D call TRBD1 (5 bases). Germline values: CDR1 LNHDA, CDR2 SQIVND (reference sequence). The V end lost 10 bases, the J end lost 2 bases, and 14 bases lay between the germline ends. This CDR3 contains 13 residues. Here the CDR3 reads CATEEGSNYGYTF. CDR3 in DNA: TGTGCCACCGAGGAGGGGTCCAACTATGGCTACACCTTC.